Each of the 27 T cell receptor beta chains below was sequenced from the same sample in a study of blood T cell repertoires in COVID-19. Using immunoSEQ multiplex PCR, the repertoire was profiled, and TCRdb retains in-frame clones only, with some absent. The sample consists of a few hundred thousand clones, about 88% of them appearing once. The sequenced sample was peripheral blood. The receptors were sampled from a man between 60 and 75 years old who had recovered from COVID-19.

The V gene is TRBV5-8, the J gene TRBJ2-1; 10 bases match TRBD2. V trimming: 4 bases; J trimming: 3 bases; junction bases outside the gene matches: 1. From germline, CDR1 is SGHTS and CDR2 YDEGEE. The CDR3 has 14 amino acids. The CDR3 spells CASSRTSGYNEQFF. The CDR3 DNA follows: TGTGCCAGCAGCCGGACTAGCGGCTACAATGAGCAGTTCTTC.

This clone appeared once. In nucleotides, the CDR3 is TGTGCCAGCTCACCACGTCAGGGACAGGGGCAAAATGAGCAGTTCTTC. This sequence encodes CASSPRQGQGQNEQFF. This rearrangement joins TRBV18 to TRBJ2-1; 10 nucleotides align to TRBD1. V shed 1 base, J shed 7 bases, and the junction held 7 bases outside the gene matches. CDR1 is KGHSH, CDR2 LQKENI, per germline. The CDR3 consists of 16 residues. Drawing the rest from reference TRBV18 and TRBJ2-1, the complete variable domain is NAGVMQNPRHLVRRRGQEARLRCSPMKGHSHVYWYRQLPEEGLKFMVYLQKENIIDESGMPKERFSAEFPKEGPSILRIQQVVRGDSAAYFCASSPRQGQGQNEQFFGPGTRLTVL.

J is TRBJ2-1 and V is TRBV7-9; a weak D match, TRBD2 (7 bases). V was trimmed by 3 bases and J by 3 bases, leaving 21 bases between them. CDR1 and CDR2 (germline): SEHNR, FQNEAQ (reference sequence). The CDR3 sequence is 18 residues long. DNA of the CDR3: TGTGCCAGCAGCTTCCCCGGGGAGGGGGAGCCCTACTACAATGAGCAGTTCTTC. As protein: CASSFPGEGEPYYNEQFF.

This clone was observed a few times. The rearrangement links TRBV12-3 or TRBV12-4 to TRBJ2-7; TRBD1 might be the D (5 bases). This CDR3 has 13 amino acids. V dropped 6 bases and J dropped 3 bases, with 12 bases sitting between them. The CDR3 here is CASSRGQVYEQYF. CDR3 nucleotides: TGTGCCAGCAGCCGCGGACAAGTCTACGAGCAGTACTTC.

This chain uses TRBV12-3 or TRBV12-4 with TRBJ2-1, with a weak D call TRBD1 (6 bases). Trimming pared 7 bases from V and 4 bases from J, leaving 11 bases between. The CDR3 spans 13 residues. The CDR3 nucleotides read TGTGCCAGCACCAGGACAGAGTACAATGAGCAGTTCTTC. It is translated as CASTRTEYNEQFF.

V gene TRBV7-2 combines with J gene TRBJ1-4; 8 bases are a match to TRBD1. CDR3 size: 18 residues. CDR1 and CDR2 (germline): SGHTA, FQGNSA. Trimming at V came to 0 bases and at J to 0 bases, leaving 6 bases not matched to a gene. CDR3 nucleotide sequence: TGTGCCAGCAGCTTAGCCGGGACAGGTGGACCAACTAATGAAAAACTGTTTTTT. It encodes CASSLAGTGGPTNEKLFF. Using reference TRBV7-2 and TRBJ1-4 for the parts outside the CDR3, the full variable domain is GAGVSQSPSNKVTEKGKDVELRCDPISGHTALYWYRQSLGQGLEFLIYFQGNSAPDKSGLPSDRFSAERTGGSVSTLTIQRTQQEDSAVYLCASSLAGTGGPTNEKLFFGSGTQLSVL.

This chain links TRBV4-1 with TRBJ2-7; D may be TRBD2 (6 bases). The CDR3 length is 13 residues. Germline CDR1 reads MGHRA; CDR2 reads YSYEKL. V was cut by 2 bases and J by 3 bases, with 8 bases left in between. CDR3 coding DNA: TGCGCCAGCAGCCAATCCGGGGGCTACGAGCAGTACTTC. Protein product: CASSQSGGYEQYF.

The chain employs TRBV27 and TRBJ2-7; 9 bases align to TRBD1. Germline assignment: CDR1 MNHEY and CDR2 SMNVEV (reference sequence). V gave up 8 bases and J gave up 4 bases; unmatched junction bases: 6. The CDR3 contains 13 residues. This chain's CDR3 is CASGRDRVYEQYF. In DNA form, the CDR3 reads TGTGCCAGCGGCCGGGACAGGGTTTACGAGCAGTACTTC.

About this clone itself: Other DNA sequences in this sample translate to the same CDR3. The chain couples TRBV5-4 to TRBJ1-2, with D perhaps TRBD1 (5 bases). V lost 2 bases, J lost 4 bases, and 9 bases lay in between. Looked up from germline, CDR1 is SGHNT and CDR2 is YYREEE (reference sequence). The CDR3 loop spans 13 amino acids. CDR3 in DNA: TGTGCCAGCAGCTTCGGGCAGGGCTATGGCTACACCTTC. Protein sequence: CASSFGQGYGYTF. The whole variable domain, filled in from reference TRBV5-4 and TRBJ1-2, reads ETGVTQSPTHLIKTRGQQVTLRCSSQSGHNTVSWYQQALGQGPQFIFQYYREEENGRGNFPPRFSGLQFPNYSSELNVNALELDDSALYLCASSFGQGYGYTFGSGTRLTVV.

In this sample, this clone turned up once. V is TRBV19 and J is TRBJ1-2; D may be TRBD1 (6 bases). The CDR3 length is 12 residues. Trimming removed 8 bases at V and 3 bases at J, with 10 bases between. Per the germline V gene, CDR1 is LNHDA and CDR2 is SQIVND (reference sequence). This CDR3 reads CASSSGDYGYTF. CDR3 in DNA: TGTGCCAGTTCGTCAGGGGACTATGGCTACACCTTC.

V gene TRBV9 combines with J gene TRBJ1-2; D gene uncertain. Trimming removed 2 bases from V and 8 bases from J, with 16 bases in between. The CDR3 has 14 amino acids. Germline loops: CDR1 SGDLS, CDR2 YYNGEE. This CDR3 is CASSVSGGTLGYTF. The CDR3 DNA reads as TGTGCCAGCAGCGTTTCCGGCGGTACCCTCGGCTACACCTTC. Using reference TRBV9 and TRBJ1-2 for the parts outside the CDR3, the full variable domain is DSGVTQTPKHLITATGQRVTLRCSPRSGDLSVYWYQQSLDQGLQFLIQYYNGEERAKGNILERFSAQQFPDLHSELNLSSLELGDSALYFCASSVSGGTLGYTFGSGTRLTVV.

Only one count was recorded for this clone. The genes are TRBV3-1 (or the pseudogene TRBV3-2) and TRBJ2-2, with 8 bases that match TRBD1. Germline CDR1 reads LGHDT; CDR2 reads YNNKEL (reference sequence). The CDR3 covers 15 residues. Losses at the gene ends were 5 bases for V and 7 bases for J; bases not matched to a gene: 9. The CDR3 coding sequence is TGTGCCAGCAGCACTCGGGACAGGCGGGTCGGGGAGCTGTTTTTT. Amino acid sequence: CASSTRDRRVGELFF.

The rearrangement links TRBV29-1 to TRBJ2-1, with 8 bases aligning to TRBD1. This CDR3 comprises 12 residues. J lost 8 bases, V lost 4 bases, and 4 bases had no gene match. Per the germline V gene, CDR1 is SQVTM and CDR2 is ANQGSEA. CDR3 residues: CSVAQGAHEQFF. The CDR3 DNA reads as TGCAGCGTTGCCCAGGGGGCGCATGAGCAGTTCTTC.

This clone appeared once. The CDR3 sequence: CASNRGTGELFF. CDR3 sequence (DNA): TGTGCCAGCAACAGGGGCACCGGGGAGCTGTTTTTT. V gene TRBV19 combines with J gene TRBJ2-2; the match to TRBD1 covers 7 bases. This CDR3 is built from 12 residues. Trimming cost V 9 bases and J 4 bases; bases outside gene matches: 2. Germline lookup yields CDR1 LNHDA and CDR2 SQIVND (reference sequence).

The genes are TRBV9 and TRBJ2-7, with TRBD2 as a possible D gene (5 bases). Trimming cost V 0 bases and J 4 bases, with 11 bases left between them. The CDR3 contains 14 residues. Germline V lookup: CDR1 SGDLS, CDR2 YYNGEE. In DNA, the CDR3 is TGTGCCAGCAGCGTAGGCTCTAGAGGGTACGAGCAGTACTTC. Protein product: CASSVGSRGYEQYF.

In nucleotides, the CDR3 is TGTGCCAGCAGCGGTATGGGGTGGGCAGGGAGCACAGATACGCAGTATTTT. Residues: CASSGMGWAGSTDTQYF. The chain joins TRBV11-2 to TRBJ2-3, with D perhaps TRBD1 (5 bases). V dropped 5 bases and J dropped 0 bases, with 18 bases sitting between them. The CDR3 has 17 amino acids. Germline CDR1 SGHAT, CDR2 FQNNGV.

In its sample, this clone was seen once. The chain is built from TRBV7-9 and TRBJ1-5; D perhaps matches TRBD1 (6 bases). The V gene lost 5 bases and the J gene lost 3 bases, with 14 bases spanning the gap. Looked up from germline, CDR1 is SEHNR and CDR2 is FQNEAQ (reference sequence). This CDR3 region has 15 residues. The CDR3 coding sequence is TGTGCCAGCAGCGCCAGGGGCGGATACAATCAGCCCCAGCATTTT. Its translation is CASSARGGYNQPQHF. The complete variable domain, with remaining parts taken from reference TRBV7-9 and TRBJ1-5, reads DTGVSQNPRHKITKRGQNVTFRCDPISEHNRLYWYRQTLGQGPEFLTYFQNEAQLEKSRLLSDRFSAERPKGSFSTLEIQRTEQGDSAMYLCASSARGGYNQPQHFGDGTRLSIL.

V and J are TRBV7-9 and TRBJ1-2; 7 bases match TRBD1. Unmatched junction bases numbered 12, after V lost 5 bases and J lost 6 bases. This CDR3 has 15 residues. CDR1 and CDR2 from the germline V gene are SEHNR and FQNEAQ (reference sequence). CDR3 loop: CASSRGETGYDGYTF. CDR3 DNA: TGTGCCAGCAGCCGAGGAGAGACAGGGTACGATGGCTACACCTTC.

The chain recombines TRBV7-8 with TRBJ1-5; 11 bases are a match to TRBD1. This CDR3 contains 15 residues. After removal of 5 bases from V and 7 bases from J, the junction contained 7 bases not matched to a gene. The germline gives CDR1 SGHVS, CDR2 FQNEAQ. CDR3 sequence: CASSRGTGGVQPQHF. The CDR3 DNA reads TGTGCCAGCAGCCGAGGGACAGGGGGTGTGCAGCCCCAGCATTTT.

V and J are TRBV19 and TRBJ1-2; no firm D call. This CDR3 is 13 amino acids long. With 7 bases removed from V and 5 bases from J, the gap between germline ends came to 14 bases. The germline CDR1 and CDR2 sequences are LNHDA and SQIVND (reference sequence). The CDR3 coding sequence is TGTGCCAGTACCCCCCGGGAGTCGTATGGCTACACCTTC. Translating it yields CASTPRESYGYTF.

As concerns this clone: Other DNA sequences in this sample translate to the same CDR3. The chain links TRBV27 to TRBJ2-1, with 10 positions matching TRBD2. CDR1 MNHEY and CDR2 SMNVEV come from the germline V gene (reference sequence). V trimming: 6 bases; J trimming: 4 bases; junction bases outside the gene matches: 6. This CDR3 spans 15 amino acids. Here the CDR3 reads CASSLLAGSYNEQFF. The CDR3 DNA reads TGTGCCAGCAGCCTACTAGCGGGGAGTTACAATGAGCAGTTCTTC.

DNA for the CDR3: TGTGCCACCTCGGCGAGGGCCTCGGGGACCGGGGAGCTGTTTTTT. Translating gives CATSARASGTGELFF. V is TRBV7-2 and J is TRBJ2-2; the D gene is possibly TRBD2 (5 bases). The V gene's germline CDR1 is SGHTA and CDR2 FQGNSA. The length of the CDR3 is 15 residues. The V end lost 10 bases, the J end lost 5 bases, and 20 bases lay between the germline ends.

The V gene is TRBV13, the J gene TRBJ1-5, with D possibly being TRBD1 (5 bases). This CDR3 has 14 amino acids. CDR1 is PRHDT and CDR2 is FYEKMQ in the germline V gene (reference sequence). Trimming removed 3 bases from V and 8 bases from J, with 14 bases in between. The CDR3 DNA is TGTGCCAGCAGCTTCGGTCGTCGGGGGGAGCCCCAGCATTTT. This translates into CASSFGRRGEPQHF.

V gene TRBV27 combines with J gene TRBJ2-7; 9 nucleotides align to TRBD2. The CDR3 has 15 amino acids. Germline-derived CDR1 and CDR2 are MNHEY and SMNVEV (reference sequence). V was clipped by 0 bases and J by 3 bases; unmatched bases: 3. This CDR3 is CASSLSSGGVYEQYF. Here the CDR3 DNA reads TGTGCCAGCAGTTTATCTAGCGGGGGAGTCTACGAGCAGTACTTC.

This clone has only a few counts. This rearrangement joins TRBV12-3 or TRBV12-4 to TRBJ2-7; TRBD1 might be the D (6 bases). The CDR3 extends over 13 amino acids. Trimming left V 6 bases short and J 1 base short, with 10 bases between. CDR3 coding DNA: TGTGCCAGCAGCCAAGACAGGTCCTACGAGCAGTACTTC. Its translation: CASSQDRSYEQYF.

The V and J genes are TRBV6-5 and TRBJ2-2; 8 nucleotides agree with TRBD2. J gave up 7 bases and V 6 bases, and 10 bases lay outside the gene matches. The CDR3 runs to 15 residues. Germline V gives CDR1 MNHEY, CDR2 SVGAGI. CDR3 coding DNA: TGTGCCAGCAGGCGGGGGGTAGCATGGGGCGGGGAGCTGTTTTTT. Translating it yields CASRRGVAWGGELFF.

The chain combines TRBV6-1 with TRBJ2-7; 9 bases align to TRBD2. CDR3 length: 15 residues. Losses at the gene ends were 2 bases for V and 0 bases for J; bases not matched to a gene: 2. Germline CDR1 reads MNHNS; CDR2 reads SASEGT. CDR3 sequence reads: CASSESGGSSYEQYF. The CDR3 DNA follows: TGTGCCAGCAGTGAAAGCGGGGGGAGCTCCTACGAGCAGTACTTC.